The 17 T cell receptor beta chains given below trace back to one sample, sequenced in a study of regulatory T cells in long-lasting Graves disease. Indicated time point: newly diagnosed GD, antithyroid drugs for less than 3 months. RNA extracted from PBMCs served as the sequencing template. In building TCR beta libraries, iRepertoire HTBI primers were used together with Arm-PCR of CDR3 regions. TCRdb redid the calling of the multiplex PCR reads with MiXCR, one entry per CDR3 protein. The sample holds approximately 440,000 distinct CDR3 sequences, 15% to 20% seen once. These records were also assigned to another study, of T cells in Graves' hyperthyroidism and ophthalmopathy.

The specimen comprised peripheral blood mononuclear cells (PBMCs), sampled at new diagnosis, from a patient treated with antithyroid drugs. Every receptor here comes from a man aged 40-49 years with Graves disease.

Many counts were recorded for this clonotype. The chain links TRBV20-1 to TRBJ2-2, with 7 bases aligning to TRBD1. The CDR3 consists of 15 residues. V lost 4 bases, J lost 5 bases, and 10 bases stayed unmatched. The V gene's germline CDR1 is DFQATT and CDR2 SNEGSKA (reference sequence). CDR3: CSAKDRSAWTGELFF. The CDR3 nucleotides read TGCAGTGCTAAGGACAGGTCGGCGTGGACCGGGGAGCTGTTTTTT.

This clonotype was seen at least ten times. The V and J genes are TRBV20-1 and TRBJ2-7, with D perhaps TRBD2 (5 bases). Trimming shortened V by 0 bases and J by 0 bases, and 12 bases separated the two germline ends. The CDR3 length is 15 residues. Germline V gene data show CDR1 as DFQATT and CDR2 as SNEGSKA (reference sequence). The CDR3 loop reads CSARDLAAFSYEQYF. Written as DNA, the CDR3 is TGCAGTGCTAGAGATCTAGCTGCTTTCTCCTACGAGCAGTACTTC.

Many counts were recorded for this clonotype. The rearrangement joins TRBV14 to TRBJ2-7; D gene ambiguous. V was cut by 1 base and J by 6 bases, with 13 bases left in between. CDR3 length equals 14 residues. The V gene's germline CDR1 is SGHDN and CDR2 FVKESK. CDR3 loop: CASSQVPRLGEQYF. The CDR3 DNA is TGTGCCAGCAGCCAAGTACCGAGACTCGGCGAGCAGTACTTC.

The chain is built from TRBV29-1 and TRBJ2-3; D ambiguous. The length of the CDR3 is 13 residues. Germline assignment: CDR1 SQVTM and CDR2 ANQGSEA. Trimming removed 2 bases at V and 6 bases at J, with 12 bases between. CDR3 sequence reads: CSVETNWADTQYF. Here the CDR3 DNA reads TGCAGCGTTGAAACCAACTGGGCCGATACGCAGTATTTT.

This clonotype was picked up many times. The J gene is TRBJ1-5, the V gene TRBV5-6; TRBD1 is a possible D gene (5 bases). Trimming took 1 base from V and 1 from J, leaving 9 bases between them. Germline CDR1 SGHDT, CDR2 YYEEEE. The CDR3 consists of 15 residues. Written as DNA, the CDR3 is TGTGCCAGCAGCTTGACCAGGGAGAGCAATCAGCCCCAGCATTTT. Its protein is CASSLTRESNQPQHF. Looking up the rest from reference TRBV5-6 and TRBJ1-5 gives the full variable domain: DAGVTQSPTHLIKTRGQQVTLRCSPKSGHDTVSWYQQALGQGPQFIFQYYEEEERQRGNFPDRFSGHQFPNYSSELNVNALLLGDSALYLCASSLTRESNQPQHFGDGTRLSIL.

This clonotype came up a few times. This chain uses TRBV27 with TRBJ2-7; 10 bases are shared with TRBD1. Germline trimming cut 8 bases from V and 6 bases from J; bases unmatched to any gene: 10. Germline V lookup: CDR1 MNHEY, CDR2 SMNVEV (reference sequence). The CDR3 has 14 amino acids. CDR3 region: CASDPRRTGGEQYF. CDR3 nucleotides: TGTGCCAGCGATCCTAGACGGACAGGGGGCGAGCAGTACTTC.

This clonotype has only a few counts. This may be a read error, as it is one base from a much larger clone. This chain connects TRBV2 to TRBJ2-7; D possibly corresponds to TRBD1 (7 bases). Germline values: CDR1 SNHLY, CDR2 FYNNEI. The CDR3 extends over 12 amino acids. CDR3 sequence (DNA): TGTGCCAGCAGTTCAGGGGGGCACGAGCGGTACTTC. It translates to CASSSGGHERYF.

This clonotype was observed at least ten times. This rearrangement joins TRBV12-5 to TRBJ2-1, with TRBD2 matching 9 bases. The CDR3 length is 18 residues. Germline CDR1 and CDR2: LGHNT and FRNRAP. V gave up 6 bases and J gave up 3 bases; unmatched junction bases: 15. Here the CDR3 reads CASGIRDRWTSDYNEQFF. CDR3 in DNA: TGTGCTAGTGGGATCCGGGACCGTTGGACTAGCGACTACAATGAGCAGTTCTTC.

The chain combines TRBV7-9 with TRBJ2-3, with 10 bases that match TRBD2. The CDR3 spans 15 residues. V shed 6 bases and J 2 bases; nucleotides not matched to a gene: 5. The germline CDR1 and CDR2 sequences are SEHNR and FQNEAQ (reference sequence). CDR3 coding DNA: TGTGCCAGCAGGGGTGGGACTAGCGACACAGATACGCAGTATTTT. Residues: CASRGGTSDTDTQYF.

This clonotype was counted ten times or more. J is TRBJ2-1 and V is TRBV18; 10 positions agree with TRBD2. The CDR3 consists of 18 residues. Germline V CDR1 and CDR2: KGHSH, LQKENI. Trimming removed 0 bases from V and 4 bases from J; junction bases left unmatched: 9. The CDR3 nucleotides are TGTGCCAGCTCACCACCCACTTGGACTAGCGGAGGGTACAATGAGCAGTTCTTC. Its protein is CASSPPTWTSGGYNEQFF. Looking up the rest from reference TRBV18 and TRBJ2-1 gives the full variable domain: NAGVMQNPRHLVRRRGQEARLRCSPMKGHSHVYWYRQLPEEGLKFMVYLQKENIIDESGMPKERFSAEFPKEGPSILRIQQVVRGDSAAYFCASSPPTWTSGGYNEQFFGPGTRLTVL.

The chain links TRBV7-9 to TRBJ1-1; D ambiguous. This CDR3 is 12 amino acids long. Per germline, CDR1 SEHNR and CDR2 FQNEAQ (reference sequence). Between the trimmed V and J ends, which lost 5 bases and 7 bases, there was a span of 11 bases. The CDR3 sequence is CASSLDPREAFF. The DNA for the CDR3 is TGTGCCAGCAGCCTCGACCCTCGTGAAGCTTTCTTT.

This clonotype was seen more than once but under ten times. The gene calls are TRBV29-1 and TRBJ2-1; no clear D gene. Germline V gene data show CDR1 as SQVTM and CDR2 as ANQGSEA. The V and J ends lost 4 bases and 3 bases respectively, with 4 bases between them. The CDR3 covers 11 residues. This CDR3 reads CSVVLYNEQFF. The CDR3 bases are TGCAGCGTTGTACTCTACAATGAGCAGTTCTTC.

This clonotype was counted ten times or more. The J gene is TRBJ2-1, the V gene TRBV3-1; 7 nucleotides agree with TRBD1. J gave up 0 bases and V 1 base, and 0 bases lay outside the gene matches. Germline loops: CDR1 LGHDT, CDR2 YNNKEL (reference sequence). The CDR3 extends over 15 amino acids. CDR3 residues: CASSQGDSSYNEQFF. CDR3 DNA: TGTGCCAGCAGCCAAGGGGACAGCTCCTACAATGAGCAGTTCTTC.

The rearrangement uses TRBV20-1 and TRBJ2-3; tentative D call: TRBD2 (5 bases). In germline, CDR1 is DFQATT, CDR2 SNEGSKA (reference sequence). Trimming cost V 5 bases and J 3 bases, with 12 bases left between them. The CDR3 has 13 residues. The CDR3 sequence: CSAGSVGTDTQYF. The CDR3 region has the DNA TGCAGTGCTGGTAGCGTGGGAACAGATACGCAGTATTTT.

Many counts were recorded for this clonotype. The CDR3 is CSARDGAQHF. DNA of the CDR3: TGCAGTGCTAGAGATGGAGCCCAGCATTTT. V and J are TRBV20-1 and TRBJ1-5; no clear D gene. CDR3 length: 10 residues. V gave up 0 bases and J gave up 11 bases, with 5 bases separating them. Germline CDR1 is DFQATT and CDR2 is SNEGSKA (reference sequence).

In regard to this clonotype: This may be a read error, as it is one base from a much larger clone. The rearrangement links TRBV9 to TRBJ1-5; 11 bases agree with TRBD1. The germline V gene encodes CDR1 SGDLS and CDR2 YYNGEE. V gave up 2 bases and J gave up 0 bases; unmatched junction bases: 4. This CDR3 spans 17 amino acids. CDR3 nucleotides: TGTGCCAGCAGCGTCGGGACAGGGGGGAATAGCAATCAGCCCCAGCATTTT. Encoded protein: CASSVGTGGNSNQPQHF.

This clonotype was picked up many times. The chain carries TRBV10-3 and TRBJ2-7, with D hard to call. Germline V CDR1 and CDR2: ENHRY, SYGVKD. The V end lost 0 bases, the J end lost 4 bases, and 10 bases lay between the germline ends. The length of the CDR3 is 14 residues. The CDR3 DNA reads TGTGCCATCAGTGAGTCTCCAGGTGGTTACGAGCAGTACTTC. The encoded protein is CAISESPGGYEQYF.